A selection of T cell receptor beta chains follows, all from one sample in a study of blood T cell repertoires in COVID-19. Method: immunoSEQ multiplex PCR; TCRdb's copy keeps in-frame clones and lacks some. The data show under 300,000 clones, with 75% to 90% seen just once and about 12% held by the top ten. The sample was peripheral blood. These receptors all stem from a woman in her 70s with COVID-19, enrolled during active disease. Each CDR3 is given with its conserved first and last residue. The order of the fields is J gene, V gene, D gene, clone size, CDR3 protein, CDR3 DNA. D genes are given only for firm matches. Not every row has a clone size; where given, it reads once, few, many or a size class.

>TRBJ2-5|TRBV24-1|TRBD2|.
CATSDSSGVGETQYF
TGTGCCACCAGTGATTCTAGCGGGGTTGGGGAGACCCAGTACTTC
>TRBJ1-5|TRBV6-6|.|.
CASSYPVSNQPQHF
TGTGCCAGCAGTTACCCGGTGAGCAATCAGCCCCAGCATTTT
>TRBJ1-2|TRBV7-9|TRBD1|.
CASSPSPGTGNYGYTF
TGTGCCAGCAGCCCTAGTCCCGGGACAGGGAACTATGGCTACACCTTC
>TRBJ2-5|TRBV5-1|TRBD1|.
CASSKDRVAYF
TGCGCCAGCAGCAAGGACAGGGTCGCGTACTTC
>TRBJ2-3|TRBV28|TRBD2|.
CASSPWAGGRTDTQYF
TGTGCCAGCAGCCCCTGGGCGGGGGGGCGCACAGATACGCAGTATTTT
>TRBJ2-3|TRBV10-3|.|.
CAISVRGGALDTQYF
TGTGCCATCAGTGTTCGAGGGGGGGCCTTGGATACGCAGTATTTT
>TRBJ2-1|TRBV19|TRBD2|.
CASSPPAGGNEQFF
TGTGCCAGTAGTCCCCCAGCGGGGGGGAATGAGCAGTTCTTC
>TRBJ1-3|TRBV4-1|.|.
CASSQVGFSGNTIYF
TGCGCCAGCAGCCAAGTCGGGTTCTCTGGAAACACCATATATTTT
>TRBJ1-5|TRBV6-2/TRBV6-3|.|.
CASSRRQGNQPQHF
TGTGCCAGCAGTCGGCGACAGGGCAATCAGCCCCAGCATTTT
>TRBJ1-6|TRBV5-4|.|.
CASSPGESSYNSPLHF
TGTGCCAGCAGCCCAGGGGAGAGCTCCTATAATTCACCCCTCCACTTT
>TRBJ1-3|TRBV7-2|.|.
CASSLVRQTSGNTIYF
TGTGCCAGCAGCTTAGTCCGACAGACCTCTGGAAACACCATATATTTT
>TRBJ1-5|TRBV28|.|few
CASTPSHGRLPDLNQPQHF
TGTGCCAGCACCCCCTCCCATGGCCGACTTCCCGACCTCAATCAGCCCCAGCATTTT
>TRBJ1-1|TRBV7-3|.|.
CASSFRGNTEAFF
TGTGCCAGCAGCTTTCGGGGGAACACTGAAGCTTTCTTT
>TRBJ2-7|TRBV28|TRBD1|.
CASSFPRQGDYEQYF
TGTGCCAGCAGTTTCCCACGACAGGGTGACTACGAGCAGTACTTC
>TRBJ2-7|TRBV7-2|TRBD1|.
CASSSTGGSEQYF
TGTGCCAGCAGCTCGACAGGGGGGAGCGAGCAGTACTTC
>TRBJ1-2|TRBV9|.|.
CASSLNYRARANYGYTF
TGTGCCAGCAGCCTTAACTACAGGGCCCGAGCTAACTATGGCTACACCTTC
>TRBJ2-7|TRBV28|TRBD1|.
CASRRGLTGVGYEQYF
TGTGCCAGCAGAAGAGGTTTAACAGGGGTCGGCTACGAGCAGTACTTC
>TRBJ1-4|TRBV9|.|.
CASSARDNFNEKLFF
TGTGCCAGCAGCGCCCGGGACAACTTTAATGAAAAACTGTTTTTT
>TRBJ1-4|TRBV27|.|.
CASSLWGPPRKLFF
TGTGCCAGCAGTTTATGGGGCCCGCCGCGAAAACTGTTTTTT
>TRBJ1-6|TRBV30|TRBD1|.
CAWSEGTGPYSPLHF
TGTGCCTGGAGTGAAGGGACAGGACCGTATTCACCCCTCCACTTT
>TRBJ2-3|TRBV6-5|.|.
CASSSVDTQYF
TGTGCCAGCAGTTCGGTAGATACGCAGTATTTT
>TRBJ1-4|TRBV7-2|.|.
CASSPLPGEKLFF
TGTGCCAGCAGCCCCCTTCCCGGTGAAAAACTGTTTTTT
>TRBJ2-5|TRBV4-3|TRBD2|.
CASSQARGGAGETQYF
TGCGCCAGCAGCCAGGCCCGGGGGGGGGCTGGAGAGACCCAGTACTTC
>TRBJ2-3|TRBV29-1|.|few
CSVHWTFGTDTQYF
TGCAGCGTCCATTGGACTTTTGGAACAGATACGCAGTATTTT
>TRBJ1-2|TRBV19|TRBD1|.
CASSGQGALNYGYTF
TGTGCCAGTAGTGGGCAGGGGGCGCTGAACTATGGCTACACCTTC
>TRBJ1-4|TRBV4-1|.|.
CASSQLQGLVEKLFF
TGCGCCAGCAGCCAACTTCAGGGTTTGGTTGAAAAACTGTTTTTT
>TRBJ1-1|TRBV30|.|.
CAWSAGGQTEAFF
TGTGCCTGGAGTGCTGGCGGACAGACTGAAGCTTTCTTT
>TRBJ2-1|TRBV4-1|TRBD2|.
CASSQLAGAAFYNEQFF
TGCGCCAGCAGCCAACTAGCGGGGGCCGCCTTCTACAATGAGCAGTTCTTC
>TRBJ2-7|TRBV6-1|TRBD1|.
CASSELGTGLYEQYF
TGTGCCAGCAGTGAACTGGGGACAGGGCTCTACGAGCAGTACTTC
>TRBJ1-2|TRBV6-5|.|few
CASSYSPAAHGYTF
TGTGCCAGCAGTTACTCTCCAGCAGCGCATGGCTACACCTTC
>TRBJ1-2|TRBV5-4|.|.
CASSLATGGYYGYTF
TGTGCCAGCAGCTTGGCGACAGGTGGTTACTATGGCTACACCTTC
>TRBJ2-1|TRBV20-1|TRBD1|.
CSAGGQGRQFF
TGCAGTGCTGGGGGACAGGGACGGCAGTTCTTC
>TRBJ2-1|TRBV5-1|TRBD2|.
CASSPISGGANEQFF
TGCGCCAGCAGCCCTATCAGCGGGGGGGCTAATGAGCAGTTCTTC
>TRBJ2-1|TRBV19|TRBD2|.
CASSIAAGNNEQFF
TGTGCCAGTAGTATTGCAGCGGGGAATAATGAGCAGTTCTTC
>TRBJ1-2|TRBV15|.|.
CATSREQGNYGYTF
TGTGCCACCAGCAGGGAACAGGGAAACTATGGCTACACCTTC
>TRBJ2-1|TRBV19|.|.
CASSIGGGNYNEQFF
TGTGCCAGTAGTATAGGAGGGGGAAATTACAATGAGCAGTTCTTC
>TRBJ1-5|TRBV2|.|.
CASSATGSNQPQHF
TGTGCCAGCAGCGCGACAGGTAGCAATCAGCCCCAGCATTTT
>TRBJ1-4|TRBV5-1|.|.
CASSLNRAPLGEKLFF
TGCGCCAGCAGCTTGAACAGGGCCCCCCTGGGGGAAAAACTGTTTTTT
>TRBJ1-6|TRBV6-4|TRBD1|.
CASSTGVNSPLHF
TGTGCCAGCAGCACAGGGGTGAATTCACCCCTCCACTTT
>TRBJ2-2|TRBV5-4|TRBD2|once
CASSSQAGGTGELFF
TGTGCCAGCAGCAGCCAGGCGGGGGGAACCGGGGAGCTGTTTTTT
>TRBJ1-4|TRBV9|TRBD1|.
CASSVSGTGNEKLFF
TGTGCCAGCAGCGTTTCCGGGACAGGGAATGAAAAACTGTTTTTT
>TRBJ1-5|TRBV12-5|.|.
CASGLVITGTVPSYSNQPQHF
TGTGCTAGTGGTTTGGTTATAACAGGGACGGTACCCTCTTATAGCAATCAGCCCCAGCATTTT
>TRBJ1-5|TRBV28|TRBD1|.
CASSWDREDQPQHF
TGTGCCAGCAGTTGGGACAGGGAGGATCAGCCCCAGCATTTT
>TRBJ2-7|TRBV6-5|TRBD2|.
CASRPPGGSEQYF
TGTGCCAGCAGGCCGCCGGGGGGTTCGGAGCAGTACTTC
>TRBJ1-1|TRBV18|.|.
CASSPGREAVAEAFF
TGTGCCAGCTCACCAGGCCGGGAGGCTGTGGCTGAAGCTTTCTTT
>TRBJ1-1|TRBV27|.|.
CASSFGEGFSEAFF
TGTGCCAGCAGTTTTGGGGAGGGCTTCTCTGAAGCTTTCTTT
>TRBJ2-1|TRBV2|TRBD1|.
CASSEGQGALKFF
TGTGCCAGCAGTGAAGGACAGGGGGCGCTTAAGTTCTTC
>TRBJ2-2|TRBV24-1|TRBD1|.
CATGAGLGDRGNSNTGELFF
TGTGCCACCGGGGCCGGTTTAGGGGACAGGGGGAATTCGAACACCGGGGAGCTGTTTTTT
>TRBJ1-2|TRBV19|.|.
CASIAGYGYGYTF
TGTGCCAGTATCGCGGGGTACGGCTATGGCTACACCTTC
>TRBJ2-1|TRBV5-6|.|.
CASSLGSSYNEQFF
TGTGCCAGCAGCTTGGGTAGCTCCTACAATGAGCAGTTCTTC
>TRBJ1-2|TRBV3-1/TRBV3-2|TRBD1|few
CASSSGGGYGYTF
TGTGCCAGCAGCTCAGGGGGCGGCTATGGCTACACCTTC
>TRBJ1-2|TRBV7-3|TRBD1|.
CASSPTGGAPSSLYGYTF
TGTGCCAGCAGCCCGACAGGGGGAGCTCCATCTTCACTCTATGGCTACACCTTC
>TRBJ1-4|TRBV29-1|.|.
CSVQKDWKGANEKLFF
TGCAGCGTCCAGAAAGACTGGAAAGGCGCTAATGAAAAACTGTTTTTT